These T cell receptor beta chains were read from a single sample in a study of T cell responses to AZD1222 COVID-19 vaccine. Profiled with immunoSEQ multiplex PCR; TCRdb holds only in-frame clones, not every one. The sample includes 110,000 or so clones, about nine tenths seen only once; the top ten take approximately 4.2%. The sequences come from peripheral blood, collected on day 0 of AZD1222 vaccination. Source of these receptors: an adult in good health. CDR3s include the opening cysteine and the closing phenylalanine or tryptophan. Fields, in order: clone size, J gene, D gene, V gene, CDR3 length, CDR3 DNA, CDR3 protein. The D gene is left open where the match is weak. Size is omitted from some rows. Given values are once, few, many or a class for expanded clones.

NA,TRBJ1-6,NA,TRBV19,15,TGTGCCAGTAAGCTTACCGGCCTTAAGAATTCACCCCTCCACTTT,CASKLTGLKNSPLHF
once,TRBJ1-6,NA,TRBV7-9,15,TGTGCCAGCAGCCCGTGGACGGGGAATAATTCACCCCTCCACTTT,CASSPWTGNNSPLHF
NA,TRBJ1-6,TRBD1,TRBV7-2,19,TGTGCCAGCAGCCGTCTGAGACAGGGGGCACGCTCCTATAATTCACCCCTCCACTTT,CASSRLRQGARSYNSPLHF
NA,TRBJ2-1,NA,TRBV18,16,TGTGCCAGCTCACCCTTACAGGGCCTAGGTGACAATGAGCAGTTCTTC,CASSPLQGLGDNEQFF
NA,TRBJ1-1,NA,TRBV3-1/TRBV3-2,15,TGTGCCAGCAGCAGCCGAGGTCCGGCGGGCACTGAAGCTTTCTTT,CASSSRGPAGTEAFF
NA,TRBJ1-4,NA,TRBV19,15,TGTGCCAGTAGTATCTCTGGGGGTTATAATGAAAAACTGTTTTTT,CASSISGGYNEKLFF
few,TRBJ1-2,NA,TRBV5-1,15,TGCGCCAGCAGCTTGGACCCCCTACAAGGCTATGGCTACACCTTC,CASSLDPLQGYGYTF
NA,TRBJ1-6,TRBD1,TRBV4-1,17,TGCGCCAGCAGCCAAGGTCTAGGGGGCTCGGGGAATTCACCCCTCCACTTT,CASSQGLGGSGNSPLHF
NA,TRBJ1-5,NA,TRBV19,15,TGTGCCAGTAGCCCCCTTGAGGGTTCAGGGCAGCCCCAGCATTTT,CASSPLEGSGQPQHF
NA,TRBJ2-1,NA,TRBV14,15,TGTGCCAGCAGCGCACCTGGGAGGTCCTACAATGAGCAGTTCTTC,CASSAPGRSYNEQFF
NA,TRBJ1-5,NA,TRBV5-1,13,TGCGCCAGCAGCCCACAGGGCAATCAGCCCCAGCATTTT,CASSPQGNQPQHF
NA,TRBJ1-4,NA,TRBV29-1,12,TGCAGCGTTGGAAGGAGAAATGAAAAACTGTTTTTT,CSVGRRNEKLFF
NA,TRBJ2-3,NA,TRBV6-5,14,TGTGCCAGCAGCCCGTCGGGAGGCACAGATACGCAGTATTTT,CASSPSGGTDTQYF
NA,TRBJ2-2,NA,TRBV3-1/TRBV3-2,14,TGTGCCAGCAGGGACGGGGCGAACACCGGGGAGCTGTTTTTT,CASRDGANTGELFF
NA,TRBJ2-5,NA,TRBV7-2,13,TGTGCCAGCAGCCTGGACTACAAAGCGACCCAGTACTTC,CASSLDYKATQYF
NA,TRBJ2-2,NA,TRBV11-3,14,TGTGCCAGCAGCCCCCTGGGGTCTGGCGGGGAGCTGTTTTTT,CASSPLGSGGELFF
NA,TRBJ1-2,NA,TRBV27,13,TGTGCCAGCAGTCCCACAGGGAGGGAAGGCTACACCTTC,CASSPTGREGYTF
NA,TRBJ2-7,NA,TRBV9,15,TGTGCCAGCAGCGCCCTCCTCGAACAGGGTGGCGAGCAGTACTTC,CASSALLEQGGEQYF
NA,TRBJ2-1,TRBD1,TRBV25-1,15,TGTGCCAGCTCCCGGACAGGTACCCCTTACAATGAGCAGTTCTTC,CASSRTGTPYNEQFF
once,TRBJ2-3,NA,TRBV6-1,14,TGTGCCAGCAGTGAAGCGGGCCCCCGAAATACGCAGTATTTT,CASSEAGPRNTQYF
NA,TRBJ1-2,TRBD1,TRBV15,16,TGTGCCACCAGCAGAGATCCCGGACAGGGTGTCGGAGGCTACACCTTC,CATSRDPGQGVGGYTF
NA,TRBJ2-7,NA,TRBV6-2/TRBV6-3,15,TGTGCCAGCCGCCGCGACCGCAACCAATACTACGAGCAGTACTTC,CASRRDRNQYYEQYF
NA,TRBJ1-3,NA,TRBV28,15,TGTGCCAGCAGGCAACAAGGTAGAACTGGAAACACCATATATTTT,CASRQQGRTGNTIYF
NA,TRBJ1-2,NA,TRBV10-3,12,TGTGCCATCAGTGAGAATGAATATGGCTACACCTTC,CAISENEYGYTF
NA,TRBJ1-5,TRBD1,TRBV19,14,TGTGCCAGTAGTACAAACAGGGGTGGACAGCCCCAGCATTTT,CASSTNRGGQPQHF
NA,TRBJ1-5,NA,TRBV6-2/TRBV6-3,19,TGTGCCAGCAGTTACTCGAAGATTGATAGCACGGGGGGGCGGTGGGCCCAGCATTTT,CASSYSKIDSTGGRWAQHF
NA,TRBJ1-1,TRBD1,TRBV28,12,TGTGCCAGCAGAGATCAGGGGGCTGGAGCTTTCTTT,CASRDQGAGAFF
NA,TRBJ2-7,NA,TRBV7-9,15,TGTGCCAGCAGCTCCCAGGGGACGCCCACCTACGAGCAGTACTTC,CASSSQGTPTYEQYF
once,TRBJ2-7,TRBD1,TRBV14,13,TGTGCCAGCAGCCACACAGGGGCGGGTGAGCAGTACTTC,CASSHTGAGEQYF
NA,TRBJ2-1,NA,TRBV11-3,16,TGTGCCAGCAGCTTAGGTATTTTCGGACAGTACAATGAGCAGTTCTTC,CASSLGIFGQYNEQFF
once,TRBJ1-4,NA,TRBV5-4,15,TGTGCCAGCAGCTTCTCCGGGGGCACTAATGAAAAACTGTTTTTT,CASSFSGGTNEKLFF
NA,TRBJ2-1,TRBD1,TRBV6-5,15,TGTGCCAGCAGTTCGGACAGGGCATCATACAATGAGCAGTTCTTC,CASSSDRASYNEQFF